The 21 T cell receptor beta chains below were found in one sample sequenced in a study of Ad26.COV2.S vaccination and SARS-CoV-2 variants. Treatment of the sample: 19 received Ad26.COV2.S at low or high dose, single or two shots; a few received placebo; per-sample allocation not given. Following the first vaccine or placebo injection, samples were taken on day 63. TCRdb keeps only in-frame clones here, not all; method: immunoSEQ multiplex PCR. The sample contains about 420,000 clones, more than 75% of which appear only once. The source was peripheral blood, collected in a trial of Ad26.COV2.S vaccine versus placebo. Receptors were obtained from a person between 18 and 60 years old who received the Ad26.COV2.S COVID-19 vaccine or a placebo.

The rearrangement links TRBV11-2 to TRBJ2-1; D is uncertain. Deletions cut 0 bases from V and 7 bases from J, with 4 bases between. Germline CDR1 SGHAT, CDR2 FQNNGV. This CDR3 is built from 12 residues. The CDR3 DNA sequence: TGTGCCAGCAGCTTAGATTTGAATGAGCAGTTCTTC. It codes for CASSLDLNEQFF.

V usage is TRBV4-1 and J usage is TRBJ1-3; maybe TRBD1 (5 bases). Germline CDR1 reads MGHRA; CDR2 reads YSYEKL. The CDR3 has 17 amino acids. The CDR3 here is CPPSRGGVVLSGNTIYF. CDR3 sequence (DNA): TGCCCCCCCAGCCGGGGGGGAGTGGTACTCTCTGGAAACACCATATATTTT.

J is TRBJ2-3 and V is TRBV12-3 or TRBV12-4; D is undetermined. The CDR3 length is 12 residues. V lost 4 bases and J 8 bases, leaving 10 bases between the germline ends. CDR3 bases: TGTGCCAGCAGTTACGACTTGGGTACGCAGTATTTT. Its protein is CASSYDLGTQYF.

This sequence joins TRBV5-1 and TRBJ2-3; no clear D gene. The V gene lost 3 bases and the J gene lost 1 base, with 6 bases spanning the gap. Germline V lookup: CDR1 SGHRS, CDR2 YFSETQ. The CDR3 length is 13 residues. CDR3 in amino acids: CASSSTGTDTQYF. CDR3 nucleotide sequence: TGCGCCAGCAGCTCGACGGGCACAGATACGCAGTATTTT.

The rearrangement uses TRBV4-3 and TRBJ1-1; TRBD1 is a possible D gene (5 bases). Between the trimmed V and J ends, which lost 0 bases and 1 base, there was a span of 9 bases. The germline V gene has CDR1 LGHNA and CDR2 YSLEER. The CDR3 has 15 amino acids. The CDR3 DNA sequence: TGCGCCAGCAGCCAAGATCGACAGAGGAACACTGAAGCTTTCTTT. Its protein is CASSQDRQRNTEAFF.

Remarks on this clone: The junction shows a germline mismatch at one end, possibly a read error. The V and J genes are TRBV7-2 and TRBJ2-7, with 8 bases lining up with TRBD2. The CDR3 is 13 residues long. Germline CDR1 reads SGHTA; CDR2 reads FQGNSA. This CDR3 reads CASSLALTGTRDF. The CDR3 DNA reads TGTGCCAGCAGCTTAGCTCTTACCGGGACTAGGGACTTC.

The chain employs TRBV6-6 and TRBJ1-5; TRBD1 is a possible D gene (6 bases). The CDR3 covers 14 residues. Looked up from germline, CDR1 is MNHNY and CDR2 is SVGAGI (reference sequence). Between the trimmed V and J ends, which lost 4 bases and 2 bases, there was a span of 9 bases. The CDR3 DNA follows: TGTGCCAGCAGTTCGCCAGGGGGCAATCAGCCCCAGCATTTT. Translation gives CASSSPGGNQPQHF.

This chain joins TRBV11-3 and TRBJ1-1; no clear D gene. The ends were cut back, 0 bases at V and 1 base at J, with 6 bases in the middle. From germline, CDR1 is SGHNT and CDR2 YENEEA. This CDR3 has 14 amino acids. In nucleotides, the CDR3 is TGTGCCAGCAGCTTAGACAGGACGAACACTGAAGCTTTCTTT. Its protein is CASSLDRTNTEAFF.

This rearrangement joins TRBV10-3 to TRBJ2-5; D may be TRBD2 (6 bases). V lost 0 bases to trimming and J lost 5 bases, with 10 bases between them. The CDR3 sequence is 14 residues long. The germline V gene has CDR1 ENHRY and CDR2 SYGVKD. The CDR3: CAISESTGRETQYF. The CDR3 DNA is TGTGCCATCAGTGAGTCGACGGGGAGGGAGACCCAGTACTTC.

The V and J genes are TRBV4-3 and TRBJ2-7; 9 nucleotides align to TRBD2. The CDR3 length is 15 residues. Germline values: CDR1 LGHNA, CDR2 YSLEER. V was clipped by 2 bases and J by 5 bases; unmatched bases: 7. For the CDR3, the DNA is TGCGCCAGCAGCCAAACCGCGGGAGGGGCCCACGAGCAGTACTTC. Translated: CASSQTAGGAHEQYF.

The chain recombines TRBV27 with TRBJ1-3; 8 bases match TRBD1. The CDR3 loop spans 14 amino acids. The V segment lost 6 bases and the J segment 4 bases; nucleotides outside the gene matches: 5. CDR1 is MNHEY and CDR2 is SMNVEV in the germline V gene (reference sequence). The CDR3 nucleotides are TGTGCCAGCAGCCGGACAGGGCGCGGAAACACCATATATTTT. This translates into CASSRTGRGNTIYF.

This clone was detected once. This chain connects TRBV5-1 to TRBJ1-2, with 7 positions matching TRBD1. Germline V gives CDR1 SGHRS, CDR2 YFSETQ. V shed 1 base and J 5 bases; nucleotides not matched to a gene: 8. This CDR3 is built from 15 residues. CDR3 residues: CASSLQGTETYGYTF. As DNA, the CDR3 is TGCGCCAGCAGCTTGCAGGGGACAGAGACATATGGCTACACCTTC.

This clone came up once. The V and J genes are TRBV7-9 and TRBJ1-2; TRBD1 matches at 8 bases. This CDR3 region has 15 residues. V shed 0 bases and J 4 bases; nucleotides not matched to a gene: 4. From germline, CDR1 is SEHNR and CDR2 FQNEAQ (reference sequence). CDR3 protein: CASSLARGTGYGYTF. The CDR3 DNA is TGTGCCAGCAGCTTAGCTCGCGGGACAGGCTATGGCTACACCTTC.

V is TRBV6-2 or TRBV6-3 and J is TRBJ1-5; possible D gene TRBD1, 5 bases. V lost 2 bases and J 0 bases, leaving 17 bases between the germline ends. Germline CDR1 and CDR2: MNHEY and SVGEGT. The CDR3 has 18 residues. In nucleotides, the CDR3 is TGTGCCAGCAGTTACCCGCGGCGGCAGGGCTATAGCAATCAGCCCCAGCATTTT. Its protein product is CASSYPRRQGYSNQPQHF.

The chain links TRBV19 to TRBJ2-1; 10 bases match TRBD1. Germline values: CDR1 LNHDA, CDR2 SQIVND (reference sequence). The CDR3 totals 15 residues. V was pared by 5 bases and J by 7 bases, with 8 bases of the junction left unmatched. The CDR3 is CASSSVGQGFNEQFF. The CDR3, as DNA: TGTGCCAGTAGTTCCGTGGGACAGGGGTTTAATGAGCAGTTCTTC.

The chain recombines TRBV5-1 with TRBJ1-4; maybe TRBD1 (6 bases). The CDR3 extends over 15 amino acids. The germline V gene encodes CDR1 SGHRS and CDR2 YFSETQ. V was trimmed by 4 bases and J by 4 bases, leaving 14 bases between them. The CDR3 loop is CASSPQGRGNEKLFF. In DNA form, the CDR3 reads TGCGCCAGCAGCCCCCAGGGGCGGGGTAATGAAAAACTGTTTTTT.

This clone is a singleton in its sample. This chain uses TRBV19 with TRBJ1-2, with a possible D match to TRBD1 (5 bases). V lost 7 bases to trimming and J lost 5 bases, with 11 bases between them. CDR1 is LNHDA, CDR2 SQIVND, per germline (reference sequence). This CDR3 spans 12 amino acids. The CDR3 protein is CASTPDRYGYTF. CDR3 nucleotide sequence: TGTGCCAGTACCCCCGACAGATATGGCTACACCTTC.

The rearrangement joins TRBV11-2 to TRBJ2-7; TRBD1 matches 7 bases. V was pared by 0 bases and J by 2 bases, with 4 bases of the junction left unmatched. The CDR3 is made up of 15 amino acids. Germline V gene lookup returns CDR1 SGHAT and CDR2 FQNNGV. The CDR3 loop reads CASSLDYGTAYEQYF. CDR3 sequence (DNA): TGTGCCAGCAGCTTAGATTATGGGACAGCCTACGAGCAGTACTTC.

This clone was observed at least ten times. The gene calls are TRBV12-3 or TRBV12-4 and TRBJ1-3; D unclear. V was trimmed by 8 bases and J by 3 bases, leaving 8 bases between them. The CDR3 consists of 12 residues. The CDR3 loop is CASGKNGNTIYF. Written as DNA, the CDR3 is TGTGCCAGCGGGAAGAATGGAAACACCATATATTTT.

The chain uses TRBV14 and TRBJ2-7; TRBD1 matches at 9 bases. V shed 0 bases and J 3 bases; nucleotides not matched to a gene: 9. CDR1 is SGHDN and CDR2 is FVKESK in the germline V gene. The CDR3 consists of 17 residues. Here the CDR3 DNA reads TGTGCCAGCAGCCAAGAGTGGGACGGACAGGGGAACTACGAGCAGTACTTC. Translated: CASSQEWDGQGNYEQYF.

The chain combines TRBV3-1 (or the pseudogene TRBV3-2) with TRBJ2-3; D might be TRBD2 (5 bases). This CDR3 comprises 14 residues. Looked up from germline, CDR1 is LGHDT and CDR2 is YNNKEL (reference sequence). Trimming removed 4 bases from V and 1 base from J, with 9 bases in between. CDR3 nucleotides: TGTGCCAGCAGCCGAGACTACCGCACAGATACGCAGTATTTT. Translation gives CASSRDYRTDTQYF.